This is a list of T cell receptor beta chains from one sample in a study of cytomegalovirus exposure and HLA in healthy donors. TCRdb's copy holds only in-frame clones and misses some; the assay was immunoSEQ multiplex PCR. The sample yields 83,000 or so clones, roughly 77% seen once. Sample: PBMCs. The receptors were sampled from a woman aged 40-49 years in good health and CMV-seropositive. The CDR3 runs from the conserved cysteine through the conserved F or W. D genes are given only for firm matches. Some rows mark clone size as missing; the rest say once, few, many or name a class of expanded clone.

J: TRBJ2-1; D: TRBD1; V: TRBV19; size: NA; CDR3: CASSVTGVQFF; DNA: TGTGCCAGTAGTGTAACAGGGGTGCAGTTCTTC
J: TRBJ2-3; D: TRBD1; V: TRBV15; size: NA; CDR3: CATSRDKGASTDTQYF; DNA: TGTGCCACCAGCAGAGATAAGGGGGCTAGCACAGATACGCAGTATTTT
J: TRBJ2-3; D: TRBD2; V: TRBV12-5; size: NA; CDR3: CASGFQLGASGLAGTQYF; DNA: TGTGCTAGTGGTTTCCAACTTGGGGCTAGCGGACTTGCGGGTACGCAGTATTTT
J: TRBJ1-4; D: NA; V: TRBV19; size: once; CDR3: CASKRVATNEKLFF; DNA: TGTGCCAGTAAAAGAGTCGCAACTAATGAAAAACTGTTTTTT
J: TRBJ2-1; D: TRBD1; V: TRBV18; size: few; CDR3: CASSRGQGGSVSSYNEQFF; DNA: TGTGCCAGCTCCCGGGGACAGGGAGGTAGCGTATCCTCCTACAATGAGCAGTTCTTC
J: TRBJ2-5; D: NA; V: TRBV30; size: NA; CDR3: CAWSVLAEETQYF; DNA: TGTGCCTGGAGCGTCCTCGCGGAGGAGACCCAGTACTTC
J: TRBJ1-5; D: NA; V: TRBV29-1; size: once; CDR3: CSVVEGGVGNQPQHF; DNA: TGCAGCGTTGTTGAAGGGGGAGTCGGCAATCAGCCCCAGCATTTT
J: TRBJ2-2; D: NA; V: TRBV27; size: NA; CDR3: CASSLAGSPGELFF; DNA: TGTGCCAGCAGTTTGGCGGGGTCTCCCGGGGAGCTGTTTTTT
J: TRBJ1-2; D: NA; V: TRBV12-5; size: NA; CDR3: CASGIDRRYGYTF; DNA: TGTGCTAGTGGAATCGACAGGCGCTATGGCTACACCTTC
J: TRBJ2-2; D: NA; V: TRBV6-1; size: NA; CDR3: CASSEWVGPNTGELFF; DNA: TGTGCCAGCAGTGAATGGGTGGGGCCGAACACCGGGGAGCTGTTTTTT
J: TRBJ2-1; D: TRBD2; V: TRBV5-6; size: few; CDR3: CASRERGSGRLGNEQFF; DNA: TGTGCCAGCAGAGAAAGGGGAAGCGGGAGGTTGGGCAATGAGCAGTTCTTC
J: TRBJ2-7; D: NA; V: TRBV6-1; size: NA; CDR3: CASSESPGRENYEQYF; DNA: TGTGCCAGCAGTGAATCCCCCGGACGGGAAAACTACGAGCAGTACTTC
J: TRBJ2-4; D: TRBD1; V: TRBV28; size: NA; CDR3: CASSLGWDSENIQYF; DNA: TGTGCCAGCAGTCTAGGGTGGGACAGTGAAAACATTCAGTACTTC
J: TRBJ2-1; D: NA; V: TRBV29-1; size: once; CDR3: CSVASYNEQFF; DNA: TGCAGCGTTGCCAGCTACAATGAGCAGTTCTTC
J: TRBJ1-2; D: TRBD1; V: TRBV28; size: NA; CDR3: CASSPTGNYGYTF; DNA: TGTGCCAGCAGTCCGACAGGGAACTATGGCTACACCTTC
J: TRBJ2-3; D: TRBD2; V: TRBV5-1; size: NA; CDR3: CASSWTTSGGPTDTQYF; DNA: TGCGCCAGCAGCTGGACGACTAGCGGAGGGCCCACAGATACGCAGTATTTT
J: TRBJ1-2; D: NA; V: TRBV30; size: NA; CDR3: CAWSVQSYGYTF; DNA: TGTGCCTGGAGTGTACAATCCTATGGCTACACCTTC
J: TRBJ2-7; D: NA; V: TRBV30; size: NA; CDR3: CAWSVTGRGWYEQYF; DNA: TGTGCCTGGAGTGTAACGGGTAGGGGCTGGTACGAGCAGTACTTC
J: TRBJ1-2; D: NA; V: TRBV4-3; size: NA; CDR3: CASSQDIGTQLYYGYTF; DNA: TGCGCCAGCAGCCAAGATATCGGGACACAGCTTTACTATGGCTACACCTTC
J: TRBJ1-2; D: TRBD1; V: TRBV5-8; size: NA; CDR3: CASRPLKVPTGDYGYTF; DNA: TGTGCCAGCAGGCCATTGAAGGTTCCCACAGGGGACTATGGCTACACCTTC
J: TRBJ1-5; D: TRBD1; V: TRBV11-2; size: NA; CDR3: CASSQDRVNQPQHF; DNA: TGTGCCAGCAGCCAAGACAGGGTCAATCAGCCCCAGCATTTT
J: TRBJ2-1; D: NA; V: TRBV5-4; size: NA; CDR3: CASSLGGVYNEQFF; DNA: TGTGCCAGCAGCTTGGGGGGAGTCTACAATGAGCAGTTCTTC
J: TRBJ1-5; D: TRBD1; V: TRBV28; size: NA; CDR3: CASKAGGNQPQHF; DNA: TGTGCCAGTAAAGCAGGGGGGAATCAGCCCCAGCATTTT
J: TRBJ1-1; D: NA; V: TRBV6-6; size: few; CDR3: CASSIAGTPNTEAFF; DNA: TGTGCCAGCAGCATAGCAGGGACTCCGAACACTGAAGCTTTCTTT
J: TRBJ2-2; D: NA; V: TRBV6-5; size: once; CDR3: CASLTGRGTGELFF; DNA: TGTGCCAGCCTTACAGGGAGGGGCACCGGGGAGCTGTTTTTT
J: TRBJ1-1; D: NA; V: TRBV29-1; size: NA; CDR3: CSALTTTEAFF; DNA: TGCAGCGCCTTAACAACAACTGAAGCTTTCTTT
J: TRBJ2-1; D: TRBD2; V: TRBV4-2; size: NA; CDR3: CASSQDLRGRSFNEQFF; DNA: TGTGCCAGCAGCCAAGATCTGCGGGGGAGGTCATTCAATGAGCAGTTCTTC
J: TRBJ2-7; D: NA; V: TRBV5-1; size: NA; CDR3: CASSLVSRVYEQYF; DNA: TGCGCCAGCAGCTTGGTTTCCAGGGTCTACGAGCAGTACTTC
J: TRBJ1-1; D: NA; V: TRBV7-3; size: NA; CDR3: CASSLNSLNTEAFF; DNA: TGTGCCAGCAGCTTAAATAGCTTGAACACTGAAGCTTTCTTT
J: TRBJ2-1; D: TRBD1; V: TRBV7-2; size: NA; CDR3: CASSPGTGKDNEQFF; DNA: TGTGCCAGCAGCCCAGGGACAGGGAAGGACAATGAGCAGTTCTTC
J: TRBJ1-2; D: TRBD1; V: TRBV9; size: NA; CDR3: CASSDPTGTYGYTF; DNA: TGTGCCAGCAGCGACCCGACAGGGACCTATGGCTACACCTTC
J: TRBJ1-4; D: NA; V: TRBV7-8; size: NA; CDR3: CASSLAARVATNEKLFF; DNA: TGTGCCAGCAGCTTAGCGGCCAGGGTCGCAACTAATGAAAAACTGTTTTTT